This TCR beta chain was profiled in a study of blood T cell repertoires in COVID-19. TCRdb keeps only in-frame clones here, not all; method: immunoSEQ multiplex PCR. Of 230,000 or so clones listed, 65% to 85% are singletons. The CDR3 runs to 16 residues. Germline-derived CDR1 and CDR2 are MDHEN and SYDVKM. The ends were cut back, 2 bases at V and 2 bases at J, with 12 bases in the middle. The sequence was collected from a man between 45 and 60 years old with active or convalescent COVID-19. The chain carries TRBV28 and TRBJ2-2; D not resolved. Sequenced material: peripheral blood. CDR3 in amino acids: CASSLHRTGNTGELFF. The DNA for the CDR3 is TGTGCCAGCAGTTTACATCGTACGGGTAACACCGGGGAGCTGTTTTTT.